This T cell receptor beta chain appears in the sequencing data of a study of T cell responses to AZD1222 COVID-19 vaccine. Data came from immunoSEQ multiplex PCR; TCRdb stores just in-frame clones and leaves some out. The sample contains about 90,000 clones, around nine tenths of which appear only once. Worth noting for this clone: Antigen specificity is unknown.

The CDR3 extends over 16 amino acids. The trim removed 10 bases at V and 0 bases at J, leaving 10 bases unmatched. Germline V gene sequence: CDR1 LNHDA, CDR2 SQIVND (reference sequence). Study findings and constraints: Spike was spanned by vaccine-associated CD4 TCRs, with dominance at 160-218 and 743-854. Elevations in Spike-specific TCR breadth and depth followed administration of two AZD1222 doses. Recipients of AZD1222 seropositive at baseline numbered only 5 to 7.

The genes are TRBV19 and TRBJ1-5, with TRBD1 identical over 9 bases. The source was peripheral blood, collected on day 0 of AZD1222 vaccination. This clonotype was sampled from an adult in good health. The CDR3 nucleotides are TGTGCCATTTCGGACAGGGGCGATTATAGCAATCAGCCCCAGCATTTT. Protein product: CAISDRGDYSNQPQHF.